This TCR beta chain comes out of a study of read filtering for tumor transcriptome and immune sequencing. Overall study results and limits: The CD138-negative fraction was mixed bone marrow immune cells, not pure T cells.

From approximately 430 ng of RNA, a library with molecular barcoded alpha/delta and beta/gamma adaptors was made. TCRdb ran MiXCR on the reads and lists one entry per CDR3 protein. The sample consists of 100,000 to 150,000 distinct CDR3 sequences, over 10% of them appearing once. This clonotype appeared many times. Its target is unknown. The CDR3 is 17 amino acids. The germline CDR1 and CDR2 sequences are SGHNT and YYREEE (reference sequence). The junction had 5 bases not matched to a gene; V was cut back by 3 bases and J by 4 bases. Input material: a population of CD138-negative cells sorted from bone marrow. This chain joins TRBV5-4 and TRBJ2-1; 15 bases agree with TRBD2. The TCR comes from a donor at least 40 years old with multiple myeloma. CDR3 sequence reads: CASSSTGLAGGYNEQFF. CDR3 sequence (DNA): TGTGCCAGCAGCTCCACGGGACTAGCGGGAGGATACAATGAGCAGTTCTTC.